This TCR beta chain was sequenced during a study of Ad26.COV2.S vaccination and SARS-CoV-2 variants. Overall study findings and caveats: There was a possibility that the TCR breadth and depth analyses underestimated total T cell responses. Reported findings describe substantial breadth in spike-specific CD8+ and CD4+ T cell responses following vaccination.

Measured with immunoSEQ multiplex PCR; TCRdb has only the in-frame clones, and not every one. The table includes some 190,000 clones, 87% detected once. Trimming stripped 0 bases from V and 0 bases from J, with 12 bases between. The CDR3 is 17 residues long. CDR1 and CDR2 from the germline V gene are LGHNA and YNFKEQ. Comments on this clone: Its antigen is undetermined.

This material consisted of peripheral blood, taken after recovery from COVID-19. The chain joins TRBV4-2 to TRBJ1-3; perhaps TRBD1 as D (5 bases). The TCR comes from a human donor who had recovered from COVID-19. This CDR3 reads CASSQEGGLISGNTIYF. The DNA for the CDR3 is TGTGCCAGCAGCCAAGAGGGGGGGTTAATCTCTGGAAACACCATATATTTT.